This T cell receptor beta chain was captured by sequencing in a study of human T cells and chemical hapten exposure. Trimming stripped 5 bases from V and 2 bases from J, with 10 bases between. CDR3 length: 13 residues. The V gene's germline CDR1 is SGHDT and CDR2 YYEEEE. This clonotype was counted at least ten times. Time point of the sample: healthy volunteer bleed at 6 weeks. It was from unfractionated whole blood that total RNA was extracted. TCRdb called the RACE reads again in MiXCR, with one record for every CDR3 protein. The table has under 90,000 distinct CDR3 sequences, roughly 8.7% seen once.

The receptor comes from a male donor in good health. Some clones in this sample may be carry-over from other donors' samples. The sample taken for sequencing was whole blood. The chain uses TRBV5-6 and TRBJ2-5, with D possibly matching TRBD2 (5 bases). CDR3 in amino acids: CASSPGGQETQYF. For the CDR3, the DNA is TGTGCCAGCAGTCCCGGAGGTCAAGAGACCCAGTACTTC.